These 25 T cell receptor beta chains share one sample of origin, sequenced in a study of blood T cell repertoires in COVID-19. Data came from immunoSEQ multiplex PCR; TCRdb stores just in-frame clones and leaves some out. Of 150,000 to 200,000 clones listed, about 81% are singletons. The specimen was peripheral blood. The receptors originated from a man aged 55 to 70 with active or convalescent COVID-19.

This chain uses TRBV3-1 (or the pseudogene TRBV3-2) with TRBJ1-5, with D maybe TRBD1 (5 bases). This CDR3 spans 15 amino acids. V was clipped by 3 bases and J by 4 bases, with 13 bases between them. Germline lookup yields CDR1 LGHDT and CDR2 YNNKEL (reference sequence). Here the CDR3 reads CASSHSQGKNQPQHF. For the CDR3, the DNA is TGTGCCAGCAGCCATTCCCAGGGAAAGAATCAGCCCCAGCATTTT.

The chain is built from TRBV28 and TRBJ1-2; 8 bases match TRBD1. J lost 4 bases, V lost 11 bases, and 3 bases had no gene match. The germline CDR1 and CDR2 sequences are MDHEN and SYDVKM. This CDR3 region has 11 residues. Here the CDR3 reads CAGQGLYGYTF. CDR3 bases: TGTGCCGGACAGGGACTCTATGGCTACACCTTC.

The CDR3 region has the DNA TGCAGCGGAACACAGGGGTCTACTGAAAAACTGTTTTTT. This codes for CSGTQGSTEKLFF. The J gene is TRBJ1-4, the V gene TRBV29-1; TRBD1 matches at 7 bases. Germline V CDR1 and CDR2: SQVTM, ANQGSEA. The trim removed 7 bases at V and 7 bases at J, leaving 9 bases unmatched. The CDR3 is 13 amino acids.

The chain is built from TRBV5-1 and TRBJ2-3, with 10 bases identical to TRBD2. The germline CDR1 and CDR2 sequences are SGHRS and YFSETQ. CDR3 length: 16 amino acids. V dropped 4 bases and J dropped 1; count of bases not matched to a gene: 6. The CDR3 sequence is CASSGGTSVGTDTQYF. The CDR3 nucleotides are TGCGCCAGCAGCGGCGGGACTAGCGTCGGCACAGATACGCAGTATTTT. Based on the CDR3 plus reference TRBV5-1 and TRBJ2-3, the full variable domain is KAGVTQTPRYLIKTRGQQVTLSCSPISGHRSVSWYQQTPGQGLQFLFEYFSETQRNKGNFPGRFSGRQFSNSRSEMNVSTLELGDSALYLCASSGGTSVGTDTQYFGPGTRLTVL.

The CDR3 nucleotides read TGTGCCAGCTCAGCGGGAGCAACTAATGAAAAACTGTTTTTT. It specifies CASSAGATNEKLFF. The V and J genes are TRBV18 and TRBJ1-4; no firm D call. V was shortened by 5 bases and J by 0 bases, with 7 bases between the two germline ends. The CDR3 length is 14 residues. Germline V lookup: CDR1 KGHSH, CDR2 LQKENI.

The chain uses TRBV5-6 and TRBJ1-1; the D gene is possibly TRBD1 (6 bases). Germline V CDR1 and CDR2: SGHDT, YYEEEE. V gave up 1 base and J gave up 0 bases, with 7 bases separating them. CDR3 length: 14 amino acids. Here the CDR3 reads CASSLRGMNTEAFF. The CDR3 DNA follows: TGTGCCAGCAGCTTGAGGGGGATGAACACTGAAGCTTTCTTT.

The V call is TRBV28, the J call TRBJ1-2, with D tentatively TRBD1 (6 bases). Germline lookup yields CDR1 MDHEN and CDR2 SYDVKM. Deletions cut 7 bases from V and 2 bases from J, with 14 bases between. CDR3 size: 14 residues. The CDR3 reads CASITGTQNYGYTF. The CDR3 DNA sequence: TGTGCCAGCATCACCGGGACACAGAACTATGGCTACACCTTC.

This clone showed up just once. The CDR3 spells CASSLGQGVGRGYGYTF. CDR3 bases: TGTGCCAGCAGTTTAGGGCAGGGGGTAGGTCGAGGATATGGCTACACCTTC. The chain employs TRBV28 and TRBJ1-2, with 7 bases lining up with TRBD1. Germline CDR1 reads MDHEN; CDR2 reads SYDVKM. The CDR3 has 17 amino acids. The junction had 14 bases not matched to a gene; V was cut back by 2 bases and J by 5 bases.

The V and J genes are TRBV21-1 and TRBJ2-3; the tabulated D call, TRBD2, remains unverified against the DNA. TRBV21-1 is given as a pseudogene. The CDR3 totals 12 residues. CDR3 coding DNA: TGTGCCACCCCCCGGGGGACAGATACGCAGTATTTT. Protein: CATPRGTDTQYF.

For the CDR3, the DNA is TGTGCCAGCAGTCCTTTGGACACCACAGATACGCAGTATTTT. Protein sequence: CASSPLDTTDTQYF. The chain has TRBV27 and TRBJ2-3; D is possibly TRBD1 (5 bases). The CDR3 runs 14 residues. CDR1 is MNHEY and CDR2 is SMNVEV in the germline V gene (reference sequence). Trimming took off 5 bases at V and 2 bases at J, with 11 bases between the two ends.

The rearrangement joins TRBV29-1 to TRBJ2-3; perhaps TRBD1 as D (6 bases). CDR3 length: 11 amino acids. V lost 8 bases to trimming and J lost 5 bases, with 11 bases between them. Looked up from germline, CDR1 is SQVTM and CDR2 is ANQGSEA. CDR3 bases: TGCAGCACCCTACAGGGAGATACGCAGTATTTT. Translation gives CSTLQGDTQYF.

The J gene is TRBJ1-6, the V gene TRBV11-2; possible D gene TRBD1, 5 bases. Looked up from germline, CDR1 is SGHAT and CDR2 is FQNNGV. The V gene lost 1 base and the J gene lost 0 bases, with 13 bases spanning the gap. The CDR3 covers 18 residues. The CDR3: CASSLVAGRSSYNSPLHF. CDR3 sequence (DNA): TGTGCCAGCAGCTTAGTGGCAGGGCGGAGCTCCTATAATTCACCCCTCCACTTT.

DNA of the CDR3: TGTGCCACGGGTGCGGGAGTGGATACGCAGTATTTT. Residues: CATGAGVDTQYF. The gene calls are TRBV19 and TRBJ2-3; 7 positions agree with TRBD2. The CDR3 extends over 12 amino acids. Germline CDR1 is LNHDA and CDR2 is SQIVND (reference sequence). J gave up 6 bases and V 10 bases, and 7 bases lay outside the gene matches. Complete variable domain (other parts from reference TRBV19 and TRBJ2-3): DGGITQSPKYLFRKEGQNVTLSCEQNLNHDAMYWYRQDPGQGLRLIYYSQIVNDFQKGDIAEGYSVSREKKESFPLTVTSAQKNPTAFYLCATGAGVDTQYFGPGTRLTVL.

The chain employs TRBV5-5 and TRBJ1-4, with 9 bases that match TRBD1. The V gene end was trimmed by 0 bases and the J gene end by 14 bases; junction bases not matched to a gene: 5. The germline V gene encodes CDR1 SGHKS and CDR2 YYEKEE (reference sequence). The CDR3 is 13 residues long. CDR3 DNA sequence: TGTGCCAGCAGCTTGGAGGGACAGGGCAATCTGTTTTTT. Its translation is CASSLEGQGNLFF.

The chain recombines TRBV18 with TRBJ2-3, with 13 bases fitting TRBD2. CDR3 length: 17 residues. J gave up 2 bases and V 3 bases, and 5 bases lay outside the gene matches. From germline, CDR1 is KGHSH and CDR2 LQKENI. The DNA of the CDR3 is TGTGCCAGCTCACCCGGACTAGCGGGGGCGAACACAGATACGCAGTATTTT. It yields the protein CASSPGLAGANTDTQYF.

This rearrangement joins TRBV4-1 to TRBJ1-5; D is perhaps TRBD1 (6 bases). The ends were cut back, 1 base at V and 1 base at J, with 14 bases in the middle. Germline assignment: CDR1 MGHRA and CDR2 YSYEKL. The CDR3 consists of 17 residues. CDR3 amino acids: CASSQGGGGMSNQPQHF. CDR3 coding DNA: TGCGCCAGCAGCCAAGGAGGGGGGGGAATGAGCAATCAGCCCCAGCATTTT.

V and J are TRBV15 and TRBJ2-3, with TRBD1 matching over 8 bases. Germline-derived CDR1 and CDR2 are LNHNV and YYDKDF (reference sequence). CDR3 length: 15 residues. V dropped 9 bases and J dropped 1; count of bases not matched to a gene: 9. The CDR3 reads CATGQGALGTDTQYF. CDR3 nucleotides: TGTGCCACGGGGCAGGGGGCTCTCGGCACAGATACGCAGTATTTT.

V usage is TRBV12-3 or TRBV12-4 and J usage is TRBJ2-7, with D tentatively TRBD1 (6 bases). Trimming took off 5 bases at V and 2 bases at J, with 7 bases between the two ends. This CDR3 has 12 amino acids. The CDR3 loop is CASSDRTYEQYF. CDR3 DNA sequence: TGTGCCAGCAGTGACAGGACCTACGAGCAGTACTTC.

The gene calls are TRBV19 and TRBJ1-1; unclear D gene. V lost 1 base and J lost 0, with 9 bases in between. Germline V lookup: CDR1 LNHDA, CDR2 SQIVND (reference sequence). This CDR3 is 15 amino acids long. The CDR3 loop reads CASSIVSGMNTEAFF. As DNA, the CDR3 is TGTGCCAGTAGTATAGTTTCAGGCATGAACACTGAAGCTTTCTTT.

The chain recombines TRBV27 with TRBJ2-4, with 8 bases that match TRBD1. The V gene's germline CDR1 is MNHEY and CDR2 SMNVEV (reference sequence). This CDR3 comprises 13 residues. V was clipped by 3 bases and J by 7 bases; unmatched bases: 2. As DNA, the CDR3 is TGTGCCAGCAGTTTTAACAGGGGGAACATTCAGTACTTC. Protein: CASSFNRGNIQYF.

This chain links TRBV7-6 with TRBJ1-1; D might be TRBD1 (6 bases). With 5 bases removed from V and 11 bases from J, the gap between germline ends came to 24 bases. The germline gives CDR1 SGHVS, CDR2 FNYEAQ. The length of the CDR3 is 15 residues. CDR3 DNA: TGTGCCAGCAGCAAAGGGGGGGAGCCAACTCCCGGGGCTTTCTTT. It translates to CASSKGGEPTPGAFF.

The CDR3 region is CASSLRVPYEQYF. Written as DNA, the CDR3 is TGTGCCAGCAGTTTACGGGTCCCTTACGAGCAGTACTTC. The rearrangement links TRBV28 to TRBJ2-7, with D uncertain. The V gene lost 2 bases and the J gene lost 4 bases, with 9 bases spanning the gap. The CDR3 spans 13 residues. Germline assignment: CDR1 MDHEN and CDR2 SYDVKM.

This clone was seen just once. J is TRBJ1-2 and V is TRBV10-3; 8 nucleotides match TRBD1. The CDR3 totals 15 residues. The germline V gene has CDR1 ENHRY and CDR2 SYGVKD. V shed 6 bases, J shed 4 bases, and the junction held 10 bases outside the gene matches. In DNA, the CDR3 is TGTGCCATCAGCACCCAGGACAGGGCAAGCTATGGCTACACCTTC. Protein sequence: CAISTQDRASYGYTF.

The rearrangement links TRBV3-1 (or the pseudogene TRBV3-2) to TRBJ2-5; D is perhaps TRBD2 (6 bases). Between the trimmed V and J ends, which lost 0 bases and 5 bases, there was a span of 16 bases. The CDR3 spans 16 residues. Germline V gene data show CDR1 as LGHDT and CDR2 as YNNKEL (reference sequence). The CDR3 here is CASSQDLTGRGETQYF. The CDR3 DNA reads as TGTGCCAGCAGCCAAGATTTAACGGGGCGGGGTGAGACCCAGTACTTC.

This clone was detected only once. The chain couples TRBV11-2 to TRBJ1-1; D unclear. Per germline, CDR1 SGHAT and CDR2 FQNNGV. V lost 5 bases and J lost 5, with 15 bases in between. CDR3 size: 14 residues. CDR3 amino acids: CASSHGESWTEAFF. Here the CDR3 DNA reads TGTGCCAGCAGCCATGGAGAGAGTTGGACTGAAGCTTTCTTT.